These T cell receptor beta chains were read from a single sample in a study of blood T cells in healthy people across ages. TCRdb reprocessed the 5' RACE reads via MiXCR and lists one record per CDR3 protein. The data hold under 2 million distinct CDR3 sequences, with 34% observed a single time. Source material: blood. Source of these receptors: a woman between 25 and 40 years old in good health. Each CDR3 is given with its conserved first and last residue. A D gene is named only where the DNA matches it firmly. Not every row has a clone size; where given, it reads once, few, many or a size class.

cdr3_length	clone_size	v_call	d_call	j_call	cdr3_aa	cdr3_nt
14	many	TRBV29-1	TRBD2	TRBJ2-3	CSVGLAASTDTQYF	TGCAGCGTTGGACTAGCGGCTAGCACAGATACGCAGTATTTT
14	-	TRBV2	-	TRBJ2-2	CASSEAGGAGELFF	TGTGCCAGCAGTGAGGCAGGGGGGGCCGGGGAGCTGTTTTTT
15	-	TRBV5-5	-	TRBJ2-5	CASSLSSGYQETQYF	TGTGCCAGCAGCCTAAGTTCGGGCTACCAAGAGACCCAGTACTTC
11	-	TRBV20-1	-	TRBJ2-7	CSAEHSNEQYF	TGCAGTGCCGAACATTCTAACGAGCAGTACTTC
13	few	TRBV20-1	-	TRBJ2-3	CSAWDPDLDTQYF	TGCAGTGCTTGGGACCCTGACTTAGATACGCAGTATTTT
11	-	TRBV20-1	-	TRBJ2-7	CSASPGNEQYF	TGCAGTGCTAGCCCAGGTAACGAGCAGTACTTC
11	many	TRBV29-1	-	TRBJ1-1	CSGHSGTEAFF	TGCAGCGGACACAGCGGCACTGAAGCTTTCTTT
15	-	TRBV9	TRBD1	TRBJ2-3	CASSADRGNDDTQYF	TGTGCCAGCAGCGCGGACAGGGGAAACGATGATACGCAGTATTTT
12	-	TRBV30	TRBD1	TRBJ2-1	CAWGETGNEQFF	TGTGCCTGGGGAGAGACAGGGAATGAGCAGTTCTTC
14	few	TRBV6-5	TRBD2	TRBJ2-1	CASSYRLAGYEQFF	TGTGCCAGCAGCTACCGACTAGCGGGCTATGAGCAGTTCTTC
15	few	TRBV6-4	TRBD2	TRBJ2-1	CASSDKLAGDNEQFF	TGTGCCAGCAGTGACAAATTAGCGGGGGATAATGAGCAGTTCTTC
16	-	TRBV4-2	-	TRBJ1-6	CASSQDSYSLNSPLHF	TGTGCCAGCAGCCAAGATTCGTACAGCCTTAATTCACCCCTCCACTTT
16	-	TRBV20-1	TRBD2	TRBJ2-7	CSAVGLAGGKTNEQYF	TGCAGTGCTGTGGGACTAGCGGGGGGAAAAACGAACGAGCAGTACTTC
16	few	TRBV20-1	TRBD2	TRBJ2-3	CSVSPGLATRTDTQYF	TGCAGTGTCTCCCCGGGACTAGCGACCCGCACAGATACGCAGTATTTT
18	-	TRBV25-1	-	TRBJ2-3	CANSESLGGGSNTDTQYF	TGTGCCAACAGTGAATCCCTCGGGGGCGGGAGCAACACAGATACGCAGTATTTT
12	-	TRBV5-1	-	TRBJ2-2	CASSMDTGELFF	TGCGCCAGCAGCATGGACACCGGGGAGCTGTTTTTT
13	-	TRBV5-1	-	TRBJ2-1	CASSVGPPSEQFF	TGCGCCAGCAGCGTGGGACCACCGAGTGAGCAGTTCTTC
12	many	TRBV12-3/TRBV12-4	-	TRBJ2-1	CASSLGGLEQFF	TGTGCCAGCAGTTTAGGGGGTCTTGAGCAGTTCTTC
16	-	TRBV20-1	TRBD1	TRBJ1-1	CSAIPGQGVENTEAFF	TGCAGTGCTATTCCGGGACAGGGGGTTGAAAACACTGAAGCTTTCTTT
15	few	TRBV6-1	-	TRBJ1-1	CASSVAFTQGTEAFF	TGTGCCAGCAGTGTCGCCTTCACCCAGGGAACTGAAGCTTTCTTT
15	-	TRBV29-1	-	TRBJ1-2	CSVPVGGYTNYGYTF	TGCAGCGTCCCCGTGGGGGGGTATACTAACTATGGCTACACCTTC
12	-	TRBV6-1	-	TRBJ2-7	CASSPAAREQYF	TGTGCCAGCAGTCCGGCGGCTCGCGAGCAGTACTTC
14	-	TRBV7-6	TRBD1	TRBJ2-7	CASSSKAGGYEQYF	TGTGCCAGCAGCTCTAAAGCAGGGGGCTACGAGCAGTACTTC
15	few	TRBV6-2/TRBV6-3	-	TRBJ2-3	CASRPAGLLTDTQYF	TGTGCCAGCAGACCCGCGGGACTGCTCACAGATACGCAGTATTTT
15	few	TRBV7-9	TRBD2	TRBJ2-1	CASITLAGGKDEQFF	TGTGCCAGCATCACTCTAGCGGGAGGTAAAGATGAGCAGTTCTTC
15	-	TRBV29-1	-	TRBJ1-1	CSVRALGGPSTEAFF	TGCAGCGTCCGGGCTTTGGGGGGGCCGAGCACTGAAGCTTTCTTT
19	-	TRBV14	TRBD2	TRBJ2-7	CASSQKRAGTPGGRHEQYF	TGTGCCAGCAGCCAAAAGCGGGCAGGGACGCCGGGGGGGAGGCACGAGCAGTACTTC
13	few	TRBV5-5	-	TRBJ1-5	CASSWEANQPQHF	TGTGCCAGCAGCTGGGAGGCTAATCAGCCCCAGCATTTT
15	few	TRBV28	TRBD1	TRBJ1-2	CASSLSRQGAYGYTF	TGTGCCAGCAGTTTATCTAGACAGGGGGCCTATGGCTACACCTTC
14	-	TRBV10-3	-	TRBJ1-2	CAIRGGSLTYGYTF	TGTGCCATCAGGGGCGGATCCTTGACGTATGGCTACACCTTC
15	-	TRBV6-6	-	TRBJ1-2	CASSYTTQNNYGYTF	TGTGCCAGCAGTTACACGACGCAGAACAACTATGGCTACACCTTC